Presented here are 30 T cell receptor beta chains from one specimen sequenced in a study of graft-versus-host responses after intestinal transplantation. Their target antigens are unknown. Data came from immunoSEQ multiplex PCR; TCRdb stores just in-frame clones and leaves some out. The profile shows 100,000 to 140,000 clones, 87% of them singletons. Source: unstimulated CD4+ T cells sorted from spleen or lymph node cells, taken before transplant. The receptors stem from a human donor who was the organ donor for an intestinal transplant.

The table lists this clone with a count of one. The chain uses TRBV6-5 and TRBJ1-6; D uncertain. The germline V gene encodes CDR1 MNHEY and CDR2 SVGAGI. This CDR3 has 15 residues. Trimming took 6 bases from V and 2 from J, leaving 11 bases between them. CDR3 sequence (DNA): TGTGCCAGCAGATTAGACACCGCCTATAATTCACCCCTCCACTTT. Amino acid sequence: CASRLDTAYNSPLHF.

This clone was picked up one time. V is TRBV11-2 and J is TRBJ2-5, with no clear D. Between the trimmed V and J ends, which lost 3 bases and 5 bases, there was a span of 16 bases. The germline CDR1 and CDR2 sequences are SGHAT and FQNNGV. CDR3 size: 15 residues. CDR3 sequence reads: CASSFSPSNSETQYF. DNA for the CDR3: TGTGCCAGCAGCTTCTCCCCGTCCAATTCTGAGACCCAGTACTTC.

This clone appeared a single time. This rearrangement joins TRBV18 to TRBJ1-3; unclear D gene. Trimming shortened V by 5 bases and J by 2 bases, and 10 bases separated the two germline ends. Germline-derived CDR1 and CDR2 are KGHSH and LQKENI. The CDR3 extends over 14 amino acids. Written as DNA, the CDR3 is TGTGCCAGCTCAAACGGGGTACCTGGAAACACCATATATTTT. Translated, it gives CASSNGVPGNTIYF.

The gene calls are TRBV4-1 and TRBJ2-1; 10 nucleotides match TRBD2. V lost 2 bases, J lost 0 bases, and 4 bases stayed unmatched. The germline V gene encodes CDR1 MGHRA and CDR2 YSYEKL. This CDR3 contains 17 residues. The CDR3 loop is CASSQTSGRASYNEQFF. CDR3 coding DNA: TGCGCCAGCAGCCAAACGAGCGGGAGGGCCTCCTACAATGAGCAGTTCTTC.

The chain carries TRBV6-1 and TRBJ2-4; TRBD2 aligns across 11 bases. Per germline, CDR1 MNHNS and CDR2 SASEGT. With V trimmed by 6 bases and J by 4 bases, 5 bases remained unmatched. The CDR3 extends over 15 amino acids. CDR3 region: CASRDIAGGKNIQYF. CDR3 coding DNA: TGTGCCAGCAGAGACATAGCGGGGGGGAAAAACATTCAGTACTTC.

V gene TRBV23-1 combines with J gene TRBJ2-7; D not certain. TRBV23-1 has ORF status, its function being uncertain. This CDR3 has 12 residues. Trimming pared 8 bases from V and 6 bases from J, leaving 14 bases between. CDR3 in amino acids: CASRLGKGEQYF. The CDR3 nucleotides read TGCGCCAGCCGCCTGGGAAAGGGCGAGCAGTACTTC.

This clone was seen only a few times. The genes are TRBV19 and TRBJ2-7; D is perhaps TRBD2 (6 bases). CDR1 is LNHDA and CDR2 is SQIVND in the germline V gene (reference sequence). The V end was cut by 1 base, the J end by 7 bases, with 17 bases between. This CDR3 is 15 amino acids long. This CDR3 reads CASSIVGDFPREQYF. CDR3 DNA: TGTGCCAGTAGTATAGTGGGGGACTTCCCCAGGGAGCAGTACTTC. Full variable domain (missing parts from reference TRBV19 and TRBJ2-7): DGGITQSPKYLFRKEGQNVTLSCEQNLNHDAMYWYRQDPGQGLRLIYYSQIVNDFQKGDIAEGYSVSREKKESFPLTVTSAQKNPTAFYLCASSIVGDFPREQYFGPGTRLTVT.

The genes are TRBV7-9 and TRBJ2-2; the D is unclear. There are 15 residues in the CDR3. V dropped 3 bases and J dropped 1 base, with 9 bases sitting between them. CDR1 and CDR2 (germline): SEHNR, FQNEAQ (reference sequence). The CDR3 DNA follows: TGTGCCAGCAGCTTGGGGTTGTGGAACACCGGGGAGCTGTTTTTT. Its translation is CASSLGLWNTGELFF.

This clone has only one observation. The CDR3 DNA reads TGTGCCAGCAAGATAGAGGGGGGCTCCTACGAGCAGTACTTC. This codes for CASKIEGGSYEQYF. V is TRBV2 and J is TRBJ2-7, with D tentatively TRBD1 or TRBD2 (6 bases each). Germline CDR1 is SNHLY and CDR2 is FYNNEI. Trimming shortened V by 7 bases and J by 0 bases, and 13 bases separated the two germline ends. This CDR3 spans 14 amino acids.

The rearrangement joins TRBV7-2 to TRBJ1-1; TRBD1 matches at 7 bases. CDR1 is SGHTA, CDR2 FQGNSA, per germline. The CDR3 is 16 residues long. The V and J ends lost 1 base and 5 bases, in that order; junction bases with no gene match: 10. This CDR3 reads CASSLGTTGRRTEAFF. CDR3 nucleotide sequence: TGTGCCAGCAGCTTAGGAACGACAGGGCGTCGGACTGAAGCTTTCTTT.

V usage is TRBV7-7 and J usage is TRBJ2-7; D is possibly TRBD1 (6 bases). Germline values: CDR1 SSHAT, CDR2 FNYEAQ (reference sequence). Trimming took off 1 base at V and 5 bases at J, with 15 bases between the two ends. The CDR3 has 15 amino acids. The CDR3 DNA is TGTGCCAGCAGCTTAGGTCTAGGGGGTATAGACGAGCAGTACTTC. Protein product: CASSLGLGGIDEQYF.

The chain has TRBV11-2 and TRBJ2-1; D is possibly TRBD2 (5 bases). CDR3 length: 11 amino acids. V gave up 5 bases and J gave up 10 bases, with 9 bases separating them. Germline CDR1 reads SGHAT; CDR2 reads FQNNGV. The CDR3: CASSPQREQFF. CDR3 nucleotides: TGTGCCAGCAGCCCCCAGCGGGAGCAGTTCTTC.

V usage is TRBV5-4 and J usage is TRBJ1-2, with D perhaps TRBD1 (5 bases). Germline CDR1 SGHNT, CDR2 YYREEE (reference sequence). V shed 4 bases and J shed 7 bases, with 20 bases lying between them. This CDR3 has 15 amino acids. This CDR3 is CASSPILDKISGYTF. CDR3 DNA sequence: TGTGCCAGCAGCCCTATTTTGGACAAAATCTCTGGCTACACCTTC.

V is TRBV19 and J is TRBJ1-1, with D unclear. The CDR3 is 17 amino acids. Trimming removed 4 bases at V and 0 bases at J, with 18 bases between. The germline V gene has CDR1 LNHDA and CDR2 SQIVND (reference sequence). The CDR3 loop reads CASSTPREMRMNTEAFF. Here the CDR3 DNA reads TGTGCCAGTAGTACCCCCAGAGAAATGCGGATGAACACTGAAGCTTTCTTT.

This sequence joins TRBV18 and TRBJ2-5, with a possible D match to TRBD1 (5 bases). Germline CDR1 is KGHSH and CDR2 is LQKENI. The CDR3 runs 13 residues. The V gene lost 4 bases and the J gene lost 2 bases, with 8 bases spanning the gap. CDR3 protein: CASSLRQQETQYF. CDR3 nucleotide sequence: TGTGCCAGCTCACTTCGACAGCAAGAGACCCAGTACTTC.

The chain uses TRBV15 and TRBJ2-7; 12 bases map to TRBD2. The germline gives CDR1 LNHNV, CDR2 YYDKDF (reference sequence). CDR3 length: 16 residues. V trimming: 1 base; J trimming: 5 bases; junction bases outside the gene matches: 6. CDR3 residues: CATSRGLAGAFHEQYF. The CDR3 bases are TGTGCCACCAGCAGAGGACTAGCGGGAGCGTTCCACGAGCAGTACTTC.

The chain couples TRBV6-1 to TRBJ2-3, with D tentatively TRBD2 (5 bases). V dropped 1 base and J dropped 3 bases, with 11 bases sitting between them. The CDR3 loop spans 15 amino acids. Looked up from germline, CDR1 is MNHNS and CDR2 is SASEGT. CDR3 region: CASSEVMRETDTQYF. The CDR3 DNA sequence: TGTGCCAGCAGTGAAGTAATGAGGGAGACAGATACGCAGTATTTT.

The chain couples TRBV5-4 to TRBJ2-7; 7 bases match TRBD2. Germline loops: CDR1 SGHNT, CDR2 YYREEE (reference sequence). J lost 2 bases, V lost 5 bases, and 4 bases had no gene match. This CDR3 is built from 13 residues. For the CDR3, the DNA is TGTGCCAGCAGTTCGGGACTAACCTACGAGCAGTACTTC. Its translation: CASSSGLTYEQYF.

The chain is built from TRBV7-2 and TRBJ2-1; tentative D call: TRBD1 (5 bases). V was shortened by 4 bases and J by 2 bases, with 9 bases between the two germline ends. This CDR3 is built from 14 residues. Germline values: CDR1 SGHTA, CDR2 FQGNSA. CDR3 amino acids: CASSSLGPYNEQFF. The CDR3 DNA follows: TGTGCCAGCAGCTCCTTGGGGCCCTACAATGAGCAGTTCTTC. Looking up the rest from reference TRBV7-2 and TRBJ2-1 gives the full variable domain: GAGVSQSPSNKVTEKGKDVELRCDPISGHTALYWYRQSLGQGLEFLIYFQGNSAPDKSGLPSDRFSAERTGGSVSTLTIQRTQQEDSAVYLCASSSLGPYNEQFFGPGTRLTVL.

The J gene is TRBJ2-3, the V gene TRBV10-3, with 8 nucleotides matching TRBD2. This CDR3 spans 16 amino acids. CDR1 and CDR2 from the germline V gene are ENHRY and SYGVKD. The J segment lost 0 bases and the V segment lost 0 bases, leaving 2 bases of the junction unmatched. The CDR3 sequence: CAISESGGRSTDTQYF. The CDR3 region has the DNA TGTGCCATCAGTGAGTCTGGCGGGAGGAGCACAGATACGCAGTATTTT.

This chain joins TRBV11-1 and TRBJ2-3; the match to TRBD2 covers 12 bases. Germline V lookup: CDR1 SGHAT, CDR2 FQDESV (reference sequence). The CDR3 consists of 16 residues. V shed 10 bases, J shed 2 bases, and the junction held 10 bases outside the gene matches. The CDR3 region has the DNA TGTGCCACCGGCCTCGGACTAGCGGGGTCCACAGATACGCAGTATTTT. It specifies CATGLGLAGSTDTQYF.

The chain has TRBV11-2 and TRBJ2-7, with D perhaps TRBD2 (7 bases). The CDR3 sequence is 15 residues long. V lost 5 bases, J lost 5 bases, and 19 bases lay in between. In germline, CDR1 is SGHAT, CDR2 FQNNGV. The CDR3 nucleotides read TGTGCCAGCAGCCGTGTCGCGGGGGCTGTTAACGAGCAGTACTTC. Amino acids: CASSRVAGAVNEQYF.

The J gene is TRBJ1-1, the V gene TRBV15; D is undetermined. Germline lookup yields CDR1 LNHNV and CDR2 YYDKDF (reference sequence). V lost 1 base to trimming and J lost 4 bases, with 13 bases between them. The CDR3 covers 15 residues. The CDR3 DNA is TGTGCCACCAGCAGAGCCCATACGCCCGTCACTGAAGCTTTCTTT. This codes for CATSRAHTPVTEAFF.

The sample holds a few counts of this clone. V usage is TRBV18 and J usage is TRBJ1-1; D gene uncertain. The V gene's germline CDR1 is KGHSH and CDR2 LQKENI. This CDR3 contains 13 residues. V lost 6 bases and J 7 bases, leaving 15 bases between the germline ends. The CDR3 is CASSQLDRSEAFF. CDR3 bases: TGTGCCAGCTCGCAACTCGACCGAAGTGAAGCTTTCTTT. The full variable domain, its missing parts supplied by reference TRBV18 and TRBJ1-1, is NAGVMQNPRHLVRRRGQEARLRCSPMKGHSHVYWYRQLPEEGLKFMVYLQKENIIDESGMPKERFSAEFPKEGPSILRIQQVVRGDSAAYFCASSQLDRSEAFFGQGTRLTVV.

This chain uses TRBV9 with TRBJ1-1, with 8 bases matching TRBD1. V shed 4 bases, J shed 1 base, and the junction held 9 bases outside the gene matches. Germline values: CDR1 SGDLS, CDR2 YYNGEE. The CDR3 length is 16 residues. The CDR3 DNA reads as TGTGCCAGCAGCCCCCATAGGACAGGGAAGAACACTGAAGCTTTCTTT. This translates into CASSPHRTGKNTEAFF.

The V gene is TRBV10-2, the J gene TRBJ1-1; 7 nucleotides align to TRBD1. Trimming at V came to 5 bases and at J to 5 bases, leaving 14 bases not matched to a gene. The CDR3 runs 16 residues. CDR1 is WSHSY and CDR2 is SAAADI in the germline V gene. CDR3 residues: CASSIGQGVGGTEAFF. CDR3 sequence (DNA): TGCGCCAGCAGTATAGGTCAGGGGGTCGGAGGTACTGAAGCTTTCTTT.

This clone was found a few times. The genes are TRBV6-1 and TRBJ2-1; D is perhaps TRBD1 (6 bases). V lost 3 bases and J lost 7, with 19 bases in between. The CDR3 is 16 residues long. CDR1 and CDR2 (germline): MNHNS, SASEGT. The CDR3 reads CASSDLPGQRVNEQFF. CDR3 sequence (DNA): TGTGCCAGCAGTGATCTTCCTGGACAGCGAGTGAATGAGCAGTTCTTC.

V usage is TRBV19 and J usage is TRBJ1-5; no clear D. Trimming took 6 bases from V and 0 from J, leaving 6 bases between them. The CDR3 loop spans 13 amino acids. Looked up from germline, CDR1 is LNHDA and CDR2 is SQIVND (reference sequence). The CDR3 DNA reads as TGTGCCAGTAGAAGGTATAGCAATCAGCCCCAGCATTTT. Protein sequence: CASRRYSNQPQHF.

J is TRBJ2-2 and V is TRBV2, with 7 bases identical to TRBD2. This CDR3 is 14 amino acids long. Per the germline V gene, CDR1 is SNHLY and CDR2 is FYNNEI. V gave up 6 bases and J gave up 4 bases; unmatched junction bases: 5. The CDR3 region has the DNA TGTGCCAGCAGGCGGGAGCGGGGCACCGGGGAGCTGTTTTTT. Translation gives CASRRERGTGELFF.

This clone has a handful of counts. Distinct nucleotide sequences in the sample also encode this CDR3. The chain couples TRBV5-1 to TRBJ2-5; 9 nucleotides line up with TRBD2. This CDR3 comprises 14 residues. V shed 4 bases, J shed 5 bases, and the junction held 6 bases outside the gene matches. Germline-derived CDR1 and CDR2 are SGHRS and YFSETQ. CDR3 amino acids: CASSSRTSEETQYF. Here the CDR3 DNA reads TGCGCCAGCAGCAGCCGGACTAGCGAGGAGACCCAGTACTTC.